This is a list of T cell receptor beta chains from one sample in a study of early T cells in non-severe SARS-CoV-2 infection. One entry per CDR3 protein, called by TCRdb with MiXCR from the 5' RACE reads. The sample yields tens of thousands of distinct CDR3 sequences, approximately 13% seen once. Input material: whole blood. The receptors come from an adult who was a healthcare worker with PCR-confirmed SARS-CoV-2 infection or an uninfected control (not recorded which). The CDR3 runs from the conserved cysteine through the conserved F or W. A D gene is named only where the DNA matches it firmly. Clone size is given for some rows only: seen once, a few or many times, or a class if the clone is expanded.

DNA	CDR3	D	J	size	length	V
TGTGCCAGCAGCTTCACAGGGGGTGCCGAGACCCAGTACTTC	CASSFTGGAETQYF	NA	TRBJ2-5	many	14	TRBV12-1
TGCGCCAGCAGCTTAGATGGAGGGCAGAAGACCCAGTACTTC	CASSLDGGQKTQYF	NA	TRBJ2-5	NA	14	TRBV5-1
TGTGCCACCAGCAGAGTAGCGGTAAATGAGCAGTTCTTC	CATSRVAVNEQFF	NA	TRBJ2-1	few	13	TRBV15
TGTGCCAGCAGCTTAGGACAGTCCTACAATGAGCAGTTCTTC	CASSLGQSYNEQFF	NA	TRBJ2-1	few	14	TRBV5-4
TGTGCCAGCAGCGTAGGGGGGACTAGTGGTGAGCAGTACTTC	CASSVGGTSGEQYF	TRBD2	TRBJ2-7	NA	14	TRBV9
TGTGCCAGCAGGGTCTGTTCCTACGAGCAGTACTTC	CASRVCSYEQYF	NA	TRBJ2-7	NA	12	TRBV6-4
TGTGCCAGCAGTTTCGGGACACCCGGGGAGCGGCCCCAGCATTTT	CASSFGTPGERPQHF	NA	TRBJ1-5	many	15	TRBV28
TGCAGTGCTAACCCGACTAGAAACAATGAGCAGTTCTTC	CSANPTRNNEQFF	NA	TRBJ2-1	few	13	TRBV20-1
TGTGCCAGCAGTTTTCGAGTGGGCACTGAAGCTTTCTTT	CASSFRVGTEAFF	NA	TRBJ1-1	few	13	TRBV28
TGTGCCAGCAGCTTGTGGCAGGGTAATCAGCCCCAGCATTTT	CASSLWQGNQPQHF	NA	TRBJ1-5	few	14	TRBV5-6
TGTGCCAGCAGTGAACGCAGAGGAGAGACCCAGTACTTC	CASSERRGETQYF	NA	TRBJ2-5	few	13	TRBV25-1
TGTGCCAGCACCCTCGACAGGGGGCGAACCTCGAACACCGGGGAGCTGTTTTTT	CASTLDRGRTSNTGELFF	TRBD1	TRBJ2-2	NA	18	TRBV2
TGTGCCAGCAGCCTTCTCACAGGGCACGAGCCCCAGCATTTT	CASSLLTGHEPQHF	NA	TRBJ1-5	few	14	TRBV6-1
TGTGCCAGCATCATTGGAACAGGGTCAGCTTTCTTT	CASIIGTGSAFF	NA	TRBJ1-1	NA	12	TRBV28
TGCAGCGCGCGGGGGACGCAGACCTACGAGCAGTACTTC	CSARGTQTYEQYF	TRBD2	TRBJ2-7	NA	13	TRBV29-1
TGTGCCAGCAGCTTGGCAGGGGGGACAGGGACGGAGACCCAGTACTTC	CASSLAGGTGTETQYF	TRBD1	TRBJ2-5	many	16	TRBV5-4
TGTGCCAGCACCGAGACAGGGGGATACGAGCAGTACTTC	CASTETGGYEQYF	NA	TRBJ2-7	few	13	TRBV21-1
TGTGCCACCAGCGGACAAAGGACTTTTACTTACAATGAGCAGTTCTTC	CATSGQRTFTYNEQFF	NA	TRBJ2-1	NA	16	TRBV7-9
TGTGCCAGCAGTTTACCGATGACAGGGGGTATTGGAAATTCACCCCTCCACTTT	CASSLPMTGGIGNSPLHF	TRBD1	TRBJ1-6	many	18	TRBV27
TGTGCCAGCAGGCCGGGACAGCTACCCTACGAGCAGTACTTC	CASRPGQLPYEQYF	TRBD1	TRBJ2-7	few	14	TRBV7-2
TGTGCCAGCAGCCTCGGACAGGGGCGAAGAACGACTTACGAGCAGTACTTC	CASSLGQGRRTTYEQYF	TRBD1	TRBJ2-7	NA	17	TRBV11-1
TGCGCCAGCCAGGAAAACTCTGGGGCCAACGTCCTGACTTTC	CASQENSGANVLTF	NA	TRBJ2-6	many	14	TRBV5-1
TGTGCCAGCAGTGTTCAGGGGTCGAATGAAAAACTGTTTTTT	CASSVQGSNEKLFF	NA	TRBJ1-4	few	14	TRBV2
TGTGCCAGCAGCTCCCGGACTGAGGCGGATACGCAGTATTTT	CASSSRTEADTQYF	NA	TRBJ2-3	NA	14	TRBV9
TGTGCCAGCAGTAAGTGGGGGGCAAACCACGGAAACACCGGGGAGCTGTTTTTT	CASSKWGANHGNTGELFF	NA	TRBJ2-2	many	18	TRBV7-3
TGTGCCAGCAGTTTAAGAGACTACGAGCAGTACTTC	CASSLRDYEQYF	NA	TRBJ2-7	NA	12	TRBV12-3/TRBV12-4
TGCGCCAGCAGCTTGGACAGGGGCCCGAATGAGCAGTTCTTC	CASSLDRGPNEQFF	TRBD1	TRBJ2-1	NA	14	TRBV5-1
TGTGCCAGCAGTGAACTAGGACAGGGGGCGACTGAAGCTTTCTTT	CASSELGQGATEAFF	TRBD1	TRBJ1-1	NA	15	TRBV25-1
TGTGCCATCAGTGAAGGGGCCGCTAGCACAGATACGCAGTATTTT	CAISEGAASTDTQYF	NA	TRBJ2-3	NA	15	TRBV10-3
TGTGCCGGCCAAGGGAGTGTCTGGCCTGGCTACACCTTC	CAGQGSVWPGYTF	NA	TRBJ1-2	NA	13	TRBV18
TGCAGCGCCCGTTCCGGGAGAAATGAAAAACTGTTTTTT	CSARSGRNEKLFF	NA	TRBJ1-4	many	13	TRBV29-1
TGCGCCAGCAGTGATCGGGGGCGGCGTGAAAAACTGTTTTTT	CASSDRGRREKLFF	NA	TRBJ1-4	NA	14	TRBV10-2
TGCAGCGTCAACGGACAGGGGGTCACCTACGAGCAGTACTTC	CSVNGQGVTYEQYF	TRBD1	TRBJ2-7	NA	14	TRBV29-1
TGTGCCAGCAGCTTAGATATGAACACTGAAGCTTTCTTT	CASSLDMNTEAFF	NA	TRBJ1-1	NA	13	TRBV11-3
TGTGCCAGCAGTAGGGGGACTCTCGCGGAGACCCAGTACTTC	CASSRGTLAETQYF	NA	TRBJ2-5	NA	14	TRBV2
TGTGCCAGCATGTCAGGGGGCGAGGAGACCCAGTACTTC	CASMSGGEETQYF	TRBD1	TRBJ2-5	NA	13	TRBV6-6
TGCAGTGCTAGACCTACTAGCGACTCCTACAATGAGCAGTTCTTC	CSARPTSDSYNEQFF	TRBD2	TRBJ2-1	NA	15	TRBV20-1
TGTGCCAGCAGCCTGGGTTCTGGACCGAACACCGGGGAGCTGTTTTTT	CASSLGSGPNTGELFF	NA	TRBJ2-2	few	16	TRBV12-3/TRBV12-4
TGTGCCAGCAGCCCCGGACGGGAGAACACTGAAGCTTTCTTT	CASSPGRENTEAFF	NA	TRBJ1-1	NA	14	TRBV3-1
TGCGCCAGCAGCCGGACTAGCGGATACGAGCAGTACTTC	CASSRTSGYEQYF	TRBD2	TRBJ2-7	few	13	TRBV5-1